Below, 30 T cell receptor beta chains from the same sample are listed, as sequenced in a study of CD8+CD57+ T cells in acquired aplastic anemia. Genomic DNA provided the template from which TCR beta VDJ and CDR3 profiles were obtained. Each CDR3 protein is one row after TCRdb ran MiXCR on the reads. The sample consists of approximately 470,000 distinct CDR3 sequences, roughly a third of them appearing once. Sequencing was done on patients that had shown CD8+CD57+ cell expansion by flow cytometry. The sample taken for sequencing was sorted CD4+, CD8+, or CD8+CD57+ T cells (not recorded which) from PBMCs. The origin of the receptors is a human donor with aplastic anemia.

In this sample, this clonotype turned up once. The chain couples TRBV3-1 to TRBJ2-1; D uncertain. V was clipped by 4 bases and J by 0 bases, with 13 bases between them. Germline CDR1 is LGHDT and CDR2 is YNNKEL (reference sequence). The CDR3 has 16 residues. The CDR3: CASSPRLVSSYNEQFF. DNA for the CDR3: TGTGCCAGCAGCCCCCGGCTCGTCAGCTCCTACAATGAGCAGTTCTTC.

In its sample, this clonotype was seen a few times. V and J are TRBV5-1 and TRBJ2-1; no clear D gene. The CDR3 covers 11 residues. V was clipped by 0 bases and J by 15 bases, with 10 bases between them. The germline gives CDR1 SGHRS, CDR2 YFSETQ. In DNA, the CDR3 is TGCGCCAGCAGCTTGGAAGGGTGGCGGTTCTTC. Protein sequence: CASSLEGWRFF.

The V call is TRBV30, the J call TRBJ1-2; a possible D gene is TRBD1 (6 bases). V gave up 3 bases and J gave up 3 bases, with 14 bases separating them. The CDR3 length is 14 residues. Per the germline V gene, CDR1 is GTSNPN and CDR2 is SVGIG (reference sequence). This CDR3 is CAWSADRGDYGYTF. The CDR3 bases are TGTGCCTGGAGCGCAGATAGGGGGGACTATGGCTACACCTTC. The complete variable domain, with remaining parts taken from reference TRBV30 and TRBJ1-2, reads SQTIHQWPATLVQPVGSPLSLECTVEGTSNPNLYWYRQAAGRGLQLLFYSVGIGQISSEVPQNLSASRPQDRQFILSSKKLLLSDSGFYLCAWSADRGDYGYTFGSGTRLTVV.

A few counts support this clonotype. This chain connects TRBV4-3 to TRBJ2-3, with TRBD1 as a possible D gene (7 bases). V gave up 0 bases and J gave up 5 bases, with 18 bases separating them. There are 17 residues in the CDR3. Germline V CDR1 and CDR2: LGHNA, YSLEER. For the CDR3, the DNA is TGCGCCAGCAGCCAAGATGGGCCAGGGGGGTTTCAAGATACGCAGTATTTT. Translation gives CASSQDGPGGFQDTQYF.

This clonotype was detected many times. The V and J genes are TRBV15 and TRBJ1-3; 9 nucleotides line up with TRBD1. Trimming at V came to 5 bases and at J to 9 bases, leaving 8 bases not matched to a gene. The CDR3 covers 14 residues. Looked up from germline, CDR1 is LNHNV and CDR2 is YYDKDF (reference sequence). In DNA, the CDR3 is TGTGCCACCAGCTGGGACAGGGAGGGGGGCACCATATATTTT. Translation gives CATSWDREGGTIYF. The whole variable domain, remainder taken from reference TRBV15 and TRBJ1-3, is DAMVIQNPRYQVTQFGKPVTLSCSQTLNHNVMYWYQQKSSQAPKLLFHYYDKDFNNEADTPDNFQSRRPNTSFCFLDIRSPGLGDTAMYLCATSWDREGGTIYFGEGSWLTVV.

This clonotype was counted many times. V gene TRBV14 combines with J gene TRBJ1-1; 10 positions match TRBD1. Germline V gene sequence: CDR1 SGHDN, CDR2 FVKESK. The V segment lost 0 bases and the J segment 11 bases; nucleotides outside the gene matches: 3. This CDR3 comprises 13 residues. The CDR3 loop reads CASSQEDRGHAFF. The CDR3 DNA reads TGTGCCAGCAGCCAAGAAGACAGGGGGCACGCTTTCTTT.

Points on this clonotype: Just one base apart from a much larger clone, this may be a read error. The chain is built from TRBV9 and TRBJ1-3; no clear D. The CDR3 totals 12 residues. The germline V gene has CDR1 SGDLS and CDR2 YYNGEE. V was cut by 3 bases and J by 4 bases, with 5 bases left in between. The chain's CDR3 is CASSAQGNTIYF. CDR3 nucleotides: TGTGCCAGCAGCGCCCAGGGAAACACCATATATTTT.

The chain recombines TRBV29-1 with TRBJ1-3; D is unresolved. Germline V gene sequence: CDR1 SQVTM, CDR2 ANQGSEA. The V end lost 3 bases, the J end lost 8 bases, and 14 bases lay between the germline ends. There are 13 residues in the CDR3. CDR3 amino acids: CSVEEGYGYTIYF. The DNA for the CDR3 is TGCAGCGTTGAGGAGGGCTATGGCTACACCATATATTTT. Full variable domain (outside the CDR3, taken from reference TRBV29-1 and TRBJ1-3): SAVISQKPSRDICQRGTSLTIQCQVDSQVTMMFWYRQQPGQSLTLIATANQGSEATYESGFVIDKFPISRPNLTFSTLTVSNMSPEDSSIYLCSVEEGYGYTIYFGEGSWLTVV.

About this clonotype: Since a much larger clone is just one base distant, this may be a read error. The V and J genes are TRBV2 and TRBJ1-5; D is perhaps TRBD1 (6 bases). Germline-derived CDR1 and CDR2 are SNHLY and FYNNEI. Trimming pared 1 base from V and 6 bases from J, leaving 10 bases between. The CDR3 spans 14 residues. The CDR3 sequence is CASSEGGGAQPQHF. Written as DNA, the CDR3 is TGTGCCAGCAGTGAAGGGGGGGGGGCTCAGCCCCAGCATTTT. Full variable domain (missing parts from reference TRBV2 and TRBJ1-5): EPEVTQTPSHQVTQMGQEVILRCVPISNHLYFYWYRQILGQKVEFLVSFYNNEISEKSEIFDDQFSVERPDGSNFTLKIRSTKLEDSAMYFCASSEGGGAQPQHFGDGTRLSIL.

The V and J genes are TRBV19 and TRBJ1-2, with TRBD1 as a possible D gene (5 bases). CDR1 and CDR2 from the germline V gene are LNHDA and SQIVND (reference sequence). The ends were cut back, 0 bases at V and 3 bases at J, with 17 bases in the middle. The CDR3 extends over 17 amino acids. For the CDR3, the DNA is TGTGCCAGTAGTATAGATTACGGGACGTCTGATGACTATGGCTACACCTTC. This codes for CASSIDYGTSDDYGYTF.

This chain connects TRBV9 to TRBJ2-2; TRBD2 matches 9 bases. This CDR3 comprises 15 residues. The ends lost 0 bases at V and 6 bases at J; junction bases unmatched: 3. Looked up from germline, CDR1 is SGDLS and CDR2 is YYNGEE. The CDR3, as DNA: TGTGCCAGCAGCGTAGTTTCTAGCGGGGCCGGGGAGCTGTTTTTT. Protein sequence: CASSVVSSGAGELFF.

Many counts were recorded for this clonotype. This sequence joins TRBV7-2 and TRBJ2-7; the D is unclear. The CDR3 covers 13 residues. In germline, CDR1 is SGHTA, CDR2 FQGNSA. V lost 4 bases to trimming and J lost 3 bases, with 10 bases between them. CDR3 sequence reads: CASSSGRIYEQYF. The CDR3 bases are TGTGCCAGCAGCTCCGGACGGATCTACGAGCAGTACTTC.

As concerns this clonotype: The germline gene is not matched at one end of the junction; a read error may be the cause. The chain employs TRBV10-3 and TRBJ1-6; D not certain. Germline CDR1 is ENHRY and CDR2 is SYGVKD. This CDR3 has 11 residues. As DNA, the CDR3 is TGTACCATCGGGGAGGTCCCACCCCTCCACTTT. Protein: CTIGEVPPLHF.

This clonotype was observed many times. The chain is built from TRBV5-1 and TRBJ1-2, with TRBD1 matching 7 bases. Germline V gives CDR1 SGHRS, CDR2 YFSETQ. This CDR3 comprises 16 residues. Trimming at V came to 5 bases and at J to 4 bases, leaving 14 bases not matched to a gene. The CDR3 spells CASRRNRGQIGYGYTF. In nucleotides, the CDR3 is TGCGCCAGCAGACGAAACCGGGGACAGATCGGCTATGGCTACACCTTC.

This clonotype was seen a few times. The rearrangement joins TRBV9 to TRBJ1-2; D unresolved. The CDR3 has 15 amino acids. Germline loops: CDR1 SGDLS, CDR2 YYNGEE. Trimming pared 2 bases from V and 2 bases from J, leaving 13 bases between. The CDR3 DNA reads TGTGCCAGCAGCGTCGCGTCCCTACCCAACTATGGCTACACCTTC. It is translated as CASSVASLPNYGYTF.

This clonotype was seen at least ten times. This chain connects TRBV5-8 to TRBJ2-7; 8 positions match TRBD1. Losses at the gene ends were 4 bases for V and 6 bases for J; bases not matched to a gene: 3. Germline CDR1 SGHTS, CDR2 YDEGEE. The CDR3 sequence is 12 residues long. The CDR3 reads CASSRTGFEQYF. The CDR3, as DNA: TGTGCCAGCAGCAGGACAGGGTTCGAGCAGTACTTC.

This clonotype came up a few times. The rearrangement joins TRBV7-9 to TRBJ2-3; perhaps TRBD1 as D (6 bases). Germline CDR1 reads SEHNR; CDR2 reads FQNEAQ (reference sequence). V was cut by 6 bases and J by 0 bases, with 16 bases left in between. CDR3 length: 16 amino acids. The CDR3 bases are TGTGCCAGCAGTCCGGGGACAAGGACTAGCACAGATACGCAGTATTTT. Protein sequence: CASSPGTRTSTDTQYF.

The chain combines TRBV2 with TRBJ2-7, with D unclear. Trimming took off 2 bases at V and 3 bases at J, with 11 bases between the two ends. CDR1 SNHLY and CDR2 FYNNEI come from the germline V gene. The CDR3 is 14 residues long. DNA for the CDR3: TGTGCCAGCAGTGAATTAGGACCGAGCTACGAGCAGTACTTC. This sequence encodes CASSELGPSYEQYF.

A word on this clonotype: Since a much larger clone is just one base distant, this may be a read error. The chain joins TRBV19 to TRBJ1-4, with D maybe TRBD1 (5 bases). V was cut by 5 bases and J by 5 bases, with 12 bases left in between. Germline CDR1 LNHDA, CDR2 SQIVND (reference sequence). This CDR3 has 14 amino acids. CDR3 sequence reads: CASSAGRQNEKLFF. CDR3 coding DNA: TGTGCCAGTAGTGCGGGACGGCAGAATGAAAAACTGTTTTTT.

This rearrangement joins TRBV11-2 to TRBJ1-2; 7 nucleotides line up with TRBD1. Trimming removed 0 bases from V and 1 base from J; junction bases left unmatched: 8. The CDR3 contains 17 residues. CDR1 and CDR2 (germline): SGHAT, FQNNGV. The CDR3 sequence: CASSLDRGPGGNYGYTF. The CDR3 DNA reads TGTGCCAGCAGCTTAGACAGGGGCCCAGGGGGTAACTATGGCTACACCTTC.

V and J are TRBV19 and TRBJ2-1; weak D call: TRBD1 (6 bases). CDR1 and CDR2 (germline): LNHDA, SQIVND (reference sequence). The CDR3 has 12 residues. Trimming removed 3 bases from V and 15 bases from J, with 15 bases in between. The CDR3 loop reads CASSIPNRAPFF. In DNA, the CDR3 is TGTGCCAGTAGTATTCCGAACAGGGCCCCGTTCTTC.

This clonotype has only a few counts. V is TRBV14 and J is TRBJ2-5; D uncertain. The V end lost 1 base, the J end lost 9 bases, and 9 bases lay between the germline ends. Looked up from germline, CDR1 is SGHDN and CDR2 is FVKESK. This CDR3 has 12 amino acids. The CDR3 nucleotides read TGTGCCAGCAGCCAAGGCACCCGGGCCCAGTACTTC. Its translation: CASSQGTRAQYF.

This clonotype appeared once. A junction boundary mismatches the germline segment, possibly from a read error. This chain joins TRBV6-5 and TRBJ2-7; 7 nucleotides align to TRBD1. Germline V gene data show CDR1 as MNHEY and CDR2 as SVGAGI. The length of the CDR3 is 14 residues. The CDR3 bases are TGTGCCAGCAGTTTTTCGACAGGGATTGGCGAGCGGTACTTC. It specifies CASSFSTGIGERYF.

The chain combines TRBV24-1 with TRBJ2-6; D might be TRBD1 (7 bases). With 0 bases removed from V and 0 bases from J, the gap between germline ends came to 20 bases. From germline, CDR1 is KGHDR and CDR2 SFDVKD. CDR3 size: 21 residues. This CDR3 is CATSDLQTRAGGGSGANVLTF. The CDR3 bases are TGTGCCACCAGTGATTTGCAGACGAGAGCAGGGGGAGGCTCTGGGGCCAACGTCCTGACTTTC.

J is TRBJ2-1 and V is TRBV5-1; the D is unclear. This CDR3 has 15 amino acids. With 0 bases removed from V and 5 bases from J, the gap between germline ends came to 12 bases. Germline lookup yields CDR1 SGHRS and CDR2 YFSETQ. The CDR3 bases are TGCGCCAGCAGCTTGGCCGTCAGCAACAACAATGAGCAGTTCTTC. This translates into CASSLAVSNNNEQFF.

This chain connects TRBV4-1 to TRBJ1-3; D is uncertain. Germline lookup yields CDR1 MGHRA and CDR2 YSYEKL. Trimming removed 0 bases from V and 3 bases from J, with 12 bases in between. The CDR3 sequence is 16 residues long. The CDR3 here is CASSQDDRAVGNTIYF. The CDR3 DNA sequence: TGCGCCAGCAGCCAAGATGATAGGGCAGTTGGAAACACCATATATTTT.

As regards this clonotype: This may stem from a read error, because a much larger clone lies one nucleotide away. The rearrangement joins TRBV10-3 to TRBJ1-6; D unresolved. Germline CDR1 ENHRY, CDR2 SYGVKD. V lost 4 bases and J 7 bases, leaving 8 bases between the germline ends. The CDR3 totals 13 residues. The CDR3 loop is CAISAERNSPLHF. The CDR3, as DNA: TGTGCCATCAGTGCCGAGAGGAATTCACCCCTCCACTTT.

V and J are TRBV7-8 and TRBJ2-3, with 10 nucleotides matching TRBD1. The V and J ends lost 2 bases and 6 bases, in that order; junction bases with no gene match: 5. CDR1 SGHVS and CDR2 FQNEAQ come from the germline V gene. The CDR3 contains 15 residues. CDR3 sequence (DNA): TGTGCCAGCAGCTTAACCGGACAGGGGGGGGATACGCAGTATTTT. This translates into CASSLTGQGGDTQYF.

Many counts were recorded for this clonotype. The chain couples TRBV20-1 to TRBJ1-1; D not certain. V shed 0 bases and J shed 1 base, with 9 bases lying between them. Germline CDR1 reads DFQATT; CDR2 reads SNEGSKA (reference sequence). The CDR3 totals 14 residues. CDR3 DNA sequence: TGCAGTGCTAGAGACGGAGGGCAGAACACTGAAGCTTTCTTT. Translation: CSARDGGQNTEAFF.

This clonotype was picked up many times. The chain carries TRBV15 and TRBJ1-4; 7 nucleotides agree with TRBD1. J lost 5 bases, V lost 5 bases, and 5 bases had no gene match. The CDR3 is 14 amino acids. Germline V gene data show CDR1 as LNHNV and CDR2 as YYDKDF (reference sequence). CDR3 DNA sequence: TGTGCCACCAGCGAGGGACAGATAAATGAAAAACTGTTTTTT. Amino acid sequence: CATSEGQINEKLFF.